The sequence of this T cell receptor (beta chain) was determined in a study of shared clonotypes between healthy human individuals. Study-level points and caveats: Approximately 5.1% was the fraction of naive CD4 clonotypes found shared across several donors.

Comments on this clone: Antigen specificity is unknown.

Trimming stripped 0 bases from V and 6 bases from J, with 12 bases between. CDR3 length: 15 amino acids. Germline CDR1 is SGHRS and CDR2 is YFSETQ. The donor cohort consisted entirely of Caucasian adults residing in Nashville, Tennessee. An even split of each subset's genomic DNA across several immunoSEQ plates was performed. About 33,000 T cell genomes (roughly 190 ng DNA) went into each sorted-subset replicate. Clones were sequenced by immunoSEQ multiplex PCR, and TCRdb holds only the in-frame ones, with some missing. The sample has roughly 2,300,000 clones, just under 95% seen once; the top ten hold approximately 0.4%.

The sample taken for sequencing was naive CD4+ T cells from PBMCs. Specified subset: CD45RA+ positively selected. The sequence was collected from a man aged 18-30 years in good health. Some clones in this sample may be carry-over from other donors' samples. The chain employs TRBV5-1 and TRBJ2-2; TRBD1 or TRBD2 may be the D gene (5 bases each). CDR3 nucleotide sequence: TGCGCCAGCAGCTTGGAACAAGGGACGGCCGGGGAGCTGTTTTTT. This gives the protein CASSLEQGTAGELFF.